These 2 T cell receptor beta chains share one sample of origin, sequenced in a study of T cells in Graves' hyperthyroidism and ophthalmopathy. Authors of the study amplified TCR beta CDR3 regions from RNA transcripts. TCR CDR3 underwent first-round RT-PCR with the HTBI primer set. TCRdb called the multiplex PCR reads again in MiXCR, with one record for every CDR3 protein. Seen here are roughly 170,000 distinct CDR3 sequences, 15% to 20% observed once, and the top ten hold 25% to 35%. Material: blood. The receptors shown here come from a woman aged 45-60 years with Graves' hyperthyroidism.

Many counts were recorded for this clonotype. This chain connects TRBV19 to TRBJ2-1, with TRBD1 identical over 7 bases. J gave up 7 bases and V 5 bases, and 5 bases lay outside the gene matches. The CDR3 is 13 amino acids. The germline V gene has CDR1 LNHDA and CDR2 SQIVND (reference sequence). CDR3 DNA: TGTGCCAGTAGTCTAACAGGGGTGAATGAGCAGTTCTTC. It codes for CASSLTGVNEQFF.

This clonotype was picked up a small number of times. V and J are TRBV4-2 and TRBJ2-5, with D unresolved. Germline CDR1 and CDR2: LGHNA and YNFKEQ. The CDR3 length is 12 residues. Trimming shortened V by 1 base and J by 7 bases, and 7 bases separated the two germline ends. CDR3 DNA: TGTGCCAGCAGCCAAGGTGGGGTGACCCAGTACTTC. It is translated as CASSQGGVTQYF.